This entry describes one T cell receptor beta chain. Its antigen is not known. This record belongs to a study of CD8+CD57+ T cells in acquired aplastic anemia. Overall study: Quantities of DNA derived from sorted CD4+ and CD8+ cells averaged around 3 ug. On average, healthy donors gave approximately 10 million reads for CD4+ cells. The study, taken as a whole, reports: Between patients and controls, approximately 29 CD8+ CDR3 sequences were found in common. In CD8+ cells, Simpson's diversity showed no significant difference between patients and controls.

The CDR3 contains 12 residues. The germline V and J ends were trimmed by 10 bases and 6 bases, with 13 bases remaining between them. Germline V gene lookup returns CDR1 ENHRY and CDR2 SYGVKD. CDR3 and TCR beta VDJ profiling relied on genomic DNA as the template. TCRdb ran MiXCR on the reads and lists one entry per CDR3 protein. This table has about 81,000 distinct CDR3 sequences, approximately 45% appearing once. Sequencing was performed on sorted CD4+, CD8+, or CD8+CD57+ T cells (not recorded which) from PBMCs. This TCR came from a human donor in good health, serving as a control. The chain joins TRBV10-3 to TRBJ2-1; D is unresolved. In DNA, the CDR3 is TGTGCCACAGCCTCTATGGCCAATGAGCAGTTCTTC. Its translation is CATASMANEQFF.